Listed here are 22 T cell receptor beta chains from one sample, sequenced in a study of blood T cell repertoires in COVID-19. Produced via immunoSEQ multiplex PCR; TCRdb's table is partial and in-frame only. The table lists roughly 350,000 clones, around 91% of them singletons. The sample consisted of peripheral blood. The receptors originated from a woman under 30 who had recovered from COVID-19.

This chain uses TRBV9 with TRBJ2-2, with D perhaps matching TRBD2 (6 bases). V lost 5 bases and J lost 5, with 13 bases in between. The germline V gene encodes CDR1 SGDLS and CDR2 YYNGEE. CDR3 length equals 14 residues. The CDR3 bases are TGTGCCAGCAGGGCGGAGGGGTTAACCGGGGAGCTGTTTTTT. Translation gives CASRAEGLTGELFF.

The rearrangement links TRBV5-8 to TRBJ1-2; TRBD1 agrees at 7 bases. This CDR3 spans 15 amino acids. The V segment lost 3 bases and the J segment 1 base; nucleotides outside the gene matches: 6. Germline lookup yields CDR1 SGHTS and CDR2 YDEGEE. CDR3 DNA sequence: TGTGCCAGCAGCTCTCCGGGACAGCTTAACTATGGCTACACCTTC. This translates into CASSSPGQLNYGYTF.

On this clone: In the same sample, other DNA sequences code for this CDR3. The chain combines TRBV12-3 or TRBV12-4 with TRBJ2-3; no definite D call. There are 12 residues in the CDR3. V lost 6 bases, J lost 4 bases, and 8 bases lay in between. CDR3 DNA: TGTGCCAGCAGCCCGGGTTCAGATACGCAGTATTTT. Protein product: CASSPGSDTQYF.

For the CDR3, the DNA is TGTGCCAGCAGAGCTGAAGCGGGAGGGTTCTCCTACAATGAGCAGTTCTTC. Amino acids: CASRAEAGGFSYNEQFF. V gene TRBV27 combines with J gene TRBJ2-1; TRBD2 aligns across 10 bases. V trimming: 6 bases; J trimming: 0 bases; junction bases outside the gene matches: 8. Per the germline V gene, CDR1 is MNHEY and CDR2 is SMNVEV (reference sequence). The CDR3 has 17 residues.

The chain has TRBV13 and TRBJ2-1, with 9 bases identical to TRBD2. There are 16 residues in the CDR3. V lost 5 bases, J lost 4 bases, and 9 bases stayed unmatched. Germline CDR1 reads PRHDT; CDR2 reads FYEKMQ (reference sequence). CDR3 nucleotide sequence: TGTGCCAGCAGCATATTAGCGGGAGAAGCGTACAATGAGCAGTTCTTC. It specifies CASSILAGEAYNEQFF. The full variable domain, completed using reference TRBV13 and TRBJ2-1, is AAGVIQSPRHLIKEKRETATLKCYPIPRHDTVYWYQQGPGQDPQFLISFYEKMQSDKGSIPDRFSAQQFSDYHSELNMSSLELGDSALYFCASSILAGEAYNEQFFGPGTRLTVL.

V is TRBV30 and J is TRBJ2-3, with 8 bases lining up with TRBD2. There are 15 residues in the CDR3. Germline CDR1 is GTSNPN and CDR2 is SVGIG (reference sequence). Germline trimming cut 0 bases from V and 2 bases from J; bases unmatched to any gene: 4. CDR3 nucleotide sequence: TGTGCCTGGAGTGTGGGTAGCGGGAACACAGATACGCAGTATTTT. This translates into CAWSVGSGNTDTQYF. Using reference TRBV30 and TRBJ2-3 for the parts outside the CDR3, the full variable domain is SQTIHQWPATLVQPVGSPLSLECTVEGTSNPNLYWYRQAAGRGLQLLFYSVGIGQISSEVPQNLSASRPQDRQFILSSKKLLLSDSGFYLCAWSVGSGNTDTQYFGPGTRLTVL.

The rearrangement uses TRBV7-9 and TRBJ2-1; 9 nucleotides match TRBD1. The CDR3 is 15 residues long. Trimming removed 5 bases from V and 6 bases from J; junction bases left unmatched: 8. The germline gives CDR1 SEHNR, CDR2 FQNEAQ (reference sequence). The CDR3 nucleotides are TGTGCCAGCAGCGTCCACAGGGGGCATTTCAATGAGCAGTTCTTC. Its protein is CASSVHRGHFNEQFF.

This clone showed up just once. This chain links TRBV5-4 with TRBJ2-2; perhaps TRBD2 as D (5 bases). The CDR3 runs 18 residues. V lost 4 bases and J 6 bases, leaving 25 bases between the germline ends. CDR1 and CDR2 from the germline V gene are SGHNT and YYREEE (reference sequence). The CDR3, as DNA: TGTGCCAGCAGCCGACGTGGGATGGGAGTCGGGTCGCCCGGGGAGCTGTTTTTT. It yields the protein CASSRRGMGVGSPGELFF. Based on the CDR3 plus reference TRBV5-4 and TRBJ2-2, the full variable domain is ETGVTQSPTHLIKTRGQQVTLRCSSQSGHNTVSWYQQALGQGPQFIFQYYREEENGRGNFPPRFSGLQFPNYSSELNVNALELDDSALYLCASSRRGMGVGSPGELFFGEGSRLTVL.

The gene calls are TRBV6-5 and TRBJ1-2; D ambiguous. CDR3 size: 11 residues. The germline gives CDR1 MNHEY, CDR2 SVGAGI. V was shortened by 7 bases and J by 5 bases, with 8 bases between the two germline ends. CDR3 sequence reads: CASNAGYGYTF. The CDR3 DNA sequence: TGTGCCAGCAACGCCGGTTATGGCTACACCTTC.

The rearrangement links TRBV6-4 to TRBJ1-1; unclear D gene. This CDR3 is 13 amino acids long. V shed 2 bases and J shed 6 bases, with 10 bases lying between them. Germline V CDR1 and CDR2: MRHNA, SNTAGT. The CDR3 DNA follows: TGTGCCAGCAGTGACGAAGGAGGGTCTGAAGCTTTCTTT. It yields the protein CASSDEGGSEAFF.

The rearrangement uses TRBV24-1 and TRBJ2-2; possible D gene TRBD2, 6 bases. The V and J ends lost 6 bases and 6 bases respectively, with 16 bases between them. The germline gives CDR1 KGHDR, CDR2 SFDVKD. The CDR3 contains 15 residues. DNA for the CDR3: TGTGCCACCAGTTGGGGGGATGGGCGGCCCGGGGAGCTGTTTTTT. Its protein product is CATSWGDGRPGELFF.

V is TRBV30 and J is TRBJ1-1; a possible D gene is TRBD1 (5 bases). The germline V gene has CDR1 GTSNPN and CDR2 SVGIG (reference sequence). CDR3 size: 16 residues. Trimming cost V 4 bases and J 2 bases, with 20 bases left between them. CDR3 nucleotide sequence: TGTGCCTGGAACATCAAACCGTGGACATCTAACACTGAAGCTTTCTTT. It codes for CAWNIKPWTSNTEAFF.

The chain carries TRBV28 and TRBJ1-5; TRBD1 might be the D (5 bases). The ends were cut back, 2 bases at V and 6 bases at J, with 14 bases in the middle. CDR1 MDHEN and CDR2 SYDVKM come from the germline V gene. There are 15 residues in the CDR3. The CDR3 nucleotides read TGTGCCAGCAGTTTAGCAGGGATCGGTACTCAGCCCCAGCATTTT. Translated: CASSLAGIGTQPQHF. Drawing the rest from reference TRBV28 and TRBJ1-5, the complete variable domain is DVKVTQSSRYLVKRTGEKVFLECVQDMDHENMFWYRQDPGLGLRLIYFSYDVKMKEKGDIPEGYSVSREKKERFSLILESASTNQTSMYLCASSLAGIGTQPQHFGDGTRLSIL.

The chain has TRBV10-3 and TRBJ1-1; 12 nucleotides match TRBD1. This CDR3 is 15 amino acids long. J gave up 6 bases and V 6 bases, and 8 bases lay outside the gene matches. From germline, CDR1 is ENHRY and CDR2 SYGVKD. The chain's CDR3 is CAIRLQGQGAAEAFF. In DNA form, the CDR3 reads TGTGCCATCAGGTTACAGGGACAGGGGGCTGCTGAAGCTTTCTTT.

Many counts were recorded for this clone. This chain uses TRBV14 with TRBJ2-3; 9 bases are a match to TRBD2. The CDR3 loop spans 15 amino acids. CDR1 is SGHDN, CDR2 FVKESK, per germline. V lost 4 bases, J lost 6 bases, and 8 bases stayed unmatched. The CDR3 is CASSPGTSRWDTQYF. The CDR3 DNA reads TGTGCCAGCAGCCCCGGGACTAGCCGGTGGGATACGCAGTATTTT.

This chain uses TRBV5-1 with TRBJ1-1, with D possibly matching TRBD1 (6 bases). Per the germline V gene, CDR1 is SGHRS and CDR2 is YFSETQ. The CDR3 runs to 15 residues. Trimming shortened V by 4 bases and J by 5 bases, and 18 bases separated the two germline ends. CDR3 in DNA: TGCGCCAGCAGCCCCCGGACAGACCTTAAAACTGAAGCTTTCTTT. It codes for CASSPRTDLKTEAFF.

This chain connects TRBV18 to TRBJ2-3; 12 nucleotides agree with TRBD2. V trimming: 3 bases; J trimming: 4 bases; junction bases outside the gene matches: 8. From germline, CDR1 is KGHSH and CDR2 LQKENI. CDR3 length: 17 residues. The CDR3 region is CASSPLRLAGAPDTQYF. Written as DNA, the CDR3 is TGTGCCAGCTCACCCCTCAGACTAGCGGGAGCTCCAGATACGCAGTATTTT. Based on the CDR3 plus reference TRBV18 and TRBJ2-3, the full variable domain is NAGVMQNPRHLVRRRGQEARLRCSPMKGHSHVYWYRQLPEEGLKFMVYLQKENIIDESGMPKERFSAEFPKEGPSILRIQQVVRGDSAAYFCASSPLRLAGAPDTQYFGPGTRLTVL.

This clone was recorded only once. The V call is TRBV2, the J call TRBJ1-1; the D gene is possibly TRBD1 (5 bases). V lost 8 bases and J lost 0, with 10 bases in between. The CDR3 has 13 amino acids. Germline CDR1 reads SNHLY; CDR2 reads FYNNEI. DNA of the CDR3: TGTGCCAGCTGGAGGGACTTGAACACTGAAGCTTTCTTT. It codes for CASWRDLNTEAFF.

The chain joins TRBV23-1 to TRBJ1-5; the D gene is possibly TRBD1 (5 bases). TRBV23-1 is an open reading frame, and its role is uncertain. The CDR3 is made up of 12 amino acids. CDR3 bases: TGCGGGACATCCGGCCCCAATCAGCCCCAGCATTTT. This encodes CGTSGPNQPQHF.

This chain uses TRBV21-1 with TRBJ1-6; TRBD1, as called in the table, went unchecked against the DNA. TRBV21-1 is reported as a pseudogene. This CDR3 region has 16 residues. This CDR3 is CASSKAVWTGDSPLHF. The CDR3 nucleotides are TGTGCCAGCAGCAAAGCAGTCTGGACAGGGGATTCACCCCTCCACTTT.

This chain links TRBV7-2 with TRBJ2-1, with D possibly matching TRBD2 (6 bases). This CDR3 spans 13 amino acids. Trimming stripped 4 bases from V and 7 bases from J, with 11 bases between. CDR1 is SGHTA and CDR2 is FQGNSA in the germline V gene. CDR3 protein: CASSSLRENEQFF. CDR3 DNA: TGTGCCAGCAGCTCTTTACGGGAGAATGAGCAGTTCTTC.

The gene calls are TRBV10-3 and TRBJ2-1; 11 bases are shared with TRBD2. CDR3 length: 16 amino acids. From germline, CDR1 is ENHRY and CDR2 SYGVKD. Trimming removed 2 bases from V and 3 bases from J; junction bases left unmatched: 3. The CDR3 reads CAISEAGLAVYNEQFF. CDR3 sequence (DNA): TGTGCCATCAGTGAGGCGGGACTAGCGGTCTACAATGAGCAGTTCTTC.